This T cell receptor (beta chain) was documented in a study of metastatic and nonmetastatic thyroid tumors. Study at large: From malignant and benign thyroid patients, repertoires in blood and in tumor or nodule tissue were compared.

There were no patients who had received any treatment before thyroid surgery. This clone qualifies as medium-sized (0.01 to 0.1%). MiXCR was used by TCRdb to re-call the PCR reads. The sample includes roughly 38,000 clones, roughly an eighth of them seen just once. Looked up from germline, CDR1 is MDHEN and CDR2 is SYDVKM. V was cut by 3 bases and J by 2 bases, with 8 bases left in between. The CDR3 runs 13 residues. The clonotype was recovered from a male donor with papillary thyroid cancer or a benign thyroid nodule (not recorded which). Some clones in this sample may be carry-over from other donors' samples. Sequencing used blood. This chain joins TRBV28 and TRBJ2-7, with D perhaps given as TRBD1 or TRBD2 (5 bases each). The CDR3: CASSFQGPYEQYF. DNA of the CDR3: TGTGCCAGCAGTTTCCAGGGACCCTACGAGCAGTACTTC.